These T cell receptor beta chains were read from a single sample in a study of T cell changes during pregnancy in multiple sclerosis. Assay: immunoSEQ multiplex PCR; the TCRdb copy retains only in-frame clones and omits some. The sample yields over 70,000 clones, approximately 94% seen once. Sequencing used peripheral blood, obtained in the third trimester of pregnancy. Receptor source: a female donor with multiple sclerosis, enrolled in a pregnancy study. CDR3s include the opening cysteine and the closing phenylalanine or tryptophan. The order of the fields is D gene, J gene, V gene, clone size, CDR3 protein, CDR3 DNA. A D gene is named only where the DNA matches it firmly. Clone size is not always given. Where it is, it says once, few, many or a class for expanded clones.

d_gene: -
j_gene: TRBJ1-1
v_gene: TRBV7-9
abundance: -
CDR3aa: CASSDQTRGEAFF
CDR3nt: TGTGCCAGCAGCGACCAGACAAGGGGCGAAGCTTTCTTT

d_gene: -
j_gene: TRBJ1-1
v_gene: TRBV7-9
abundance: -
CDR3aa: CASSLGGLLNTEAFF
CDR3nt: TGTGCCAGCAGCTTAGGAGGACTGCTGAACACTGAAGCTTTCTTT

d_gene: TRBD1
j_gene: TRBJ1-5
v_gene: TRBV7-8
abundance: -
CDR3aa: CASSWDRFSNQPQHF
CDR3nt: TGTGCCAGCAGCTGGGACAGATTTAGCAATCAGCCCCAGCATTTT

d_gene: -
j_gene: TRBJ1-1
v_gene: TRBV2
abundance: -
CDR3aa: CASTTGTEAFF
CDR3nt: TGTGCCAGCACTACCGGGACAGAAGCTTTCTTT

d_gene: -
j_gene: TRBJ1-1
v_gene: TRBV27
abundance: -
CDR3aa: CASSRRGGTEAFF
CDR3nt: TGTGCCAGCAGTCGTCGGGGGGGCACTGAAGCTTTCTTT

d_gene: -
j_gene: TRBJ2-1
v_gene: TRBV30
abundance: -
CDR3aa: CAWSVNREGEQFF
CDR3nt: TGTGCCTGGAGTGTAAACAGGGAAGGTGAGCAGTTCTTC

d_gene: TRBD2
j_gene: TRBJ2-7
v_gene: TRBV30
abundance: -
CDR3aa: CAWIPGLARSYEQYF
CDR3nt: TGTGCCTGGATCCCAGGACTAGCGAGGTCCTACGAGCAGTACTTC

d_gene: TRBD1
j_gene: TRBJ2-5
v_gene: TRBV2
abundance: -
CDR3aa: CASSVSGQVRETQYF
CDR3nt: TGTGCCAGCAGTGTGTCGGGACAGGTCCGAGAGACCCAGTACTTC

d_gene: TRBD1
j_gene: TRBJ1-1
v_gene: TRBV25-1
abundance: -
CDR3aa: CASSDFGGVNSEGAAFF
CDR3nt: TGTGCCAGCAGTGATTTCGGGGGGGTAAATTCCGAGGGGGCGGCTTTCTTT

d_gene: TRBD2
j_gene: TRBJ2-1
v_gene: TRBV5-3
abundance: -
CDR3aa: CARKPQTRRGGFF
CDR3nt: TGTGCCAGAAAACCCCAGACTAGGCGGGGGGGATTCTTC

d_gene: -
j_gene: TRBJ2-3
v_gene: TRBV4-3
abundance: -
CDR3aa: CASSQGTGSSGRRTQYF
CDR3nt: TGCGCCAGCAGCCAAGGAACAGGGAGTTCGGGACGGAGGACGCAGTATTTT

d_gene: -
j_gene: TRBJ2-2
v_gene: TRBV9
abundance: -
CDR3aa: CASSVDLAITGELFF
CDR3nt: TGTGCCAGCAGCGTAGATCTAGCGATTACCGGGGAGCTGTTTTTT

d_gene: -
j_gene: TRBJ1-5
v_gene: TRBV10-2
abundance: once
CDR3aa: CASSETAGQPQHF
CDR3nt: TGCGCCAGCAGTGAGACCGCCGGGCAGCCCCAGCATTTT

d_gene: -
j_gene: TRBJ1-1
v_gene: TRBV25-1
abundance: many
CDR3aa: CASIDPLGGITEAFF
CDR3nt: TGTGCCAGCATCGATCCTTTGGGAGGGATCACTGAAGCTTTCTTT

d_gene: -
j_gene: TRBJ2-2
v_gene: TRBV7-9
abundance: -
CDR3aa: CASSPTQGRATNTGELFF
CDR3nt: TGTGCCAGCAGCCCAACACAGGGTAGGGCGACGAACACCGGGGAGCTGTTTTTT

d_gene: -
j_gene: TRBJ1-3
v_gene: TRBV4-2
abundance: -
CDR3aa: CASSRNRDDTIYF
CDR3nt: TGTGCCAGCAGCCGGAACAGGGATGACACCATATATTTT

d_gene: TRBD2
j_gene: TRBJ2-1
v_gene: TRBV19
abundance: -
CDR3aa: CASSINPFSGNYNEQFF
CDR3nt: TGTGCCAGTAGTATAAACCCCTTCAGCGGGAACTACAATGAGCAGTTCTTC

d_gene: TRBD2
j_gene: TRBJ2-1
v_gene: TRBV5-4
abundance: -
CDR3aa: CASSSGLNNEQFF
CDR3nt: TGTGCCAGCAGCTCGGGACTAAACAATGAGCAGTTCTTC

d_gene: -
j_gene: TRBJ2-7
v_gene: TRBV28
abundance: -
CDR3aa: CASSPHSNTGNEQYF
CDR3nt: TGTGCCAGCAGCCCCCACTCTAACACAGGGAACGAGCAGTACTTC

d_gene: -
j_gene: TRBJ2-1
v_gene: TRBV4-2
abundance: -
CDR3aa: CASSQERGEQFF
CDR3nt: TGTGCCAGCAGCCAAGAGCGGGGTGAGCAGTTCTTC

d_gene: TRBD1
j_gene: TRBJ2-1
v_gene: TRBV6-1
abundance: -
CDR3aa: CAGTGGINEQFF
CDR3nt: TGTGCCGGGACAGGGGGCATCAATGAGCAGTTCTTC

d_gene: TRBD1
j_gene: TRBJ2-5
v_gene: TRBV29-1
abundance: -
CDR3aa: CSVAKGASCQAQETQYF
CDR3nt: TGCAGCGTTGCAAAGGGGGCATCCTGCCAAGCTCAAGAGACCCAGTACTTC

d_gene: TRBD2
j_gene: TRBJ2-7
v_gene: TRBV6-1
abundance: -
CDR3aa: CASSEGTSGEQYF
CDR3nt: TGTGCCAGCAGTGAGGGGACTAGCGGCGAGCAGTACTTC

d_gene: TRBD2
j_gene: TRBJ2-4
v_gene: TRBV5-1
abundance: -
CDR3aa: CASSPLGTSGKQNIQYF
CDR3nt: TGCGCCAGCAGCCCCTTAGGGACTAGCGGAAAGCAGAACATTCAGTACTTC

d_gene: TRBD1
j_gene: TRBJ2-3
v_gene: TRBV5-1
abundance: once
CDR3aa: CASSLGAGGRDTQYF
CDR3nt: TGCGCCAGCAGCTTGGGGGCAGGGGGCAGAGATACGCAGTATTTT